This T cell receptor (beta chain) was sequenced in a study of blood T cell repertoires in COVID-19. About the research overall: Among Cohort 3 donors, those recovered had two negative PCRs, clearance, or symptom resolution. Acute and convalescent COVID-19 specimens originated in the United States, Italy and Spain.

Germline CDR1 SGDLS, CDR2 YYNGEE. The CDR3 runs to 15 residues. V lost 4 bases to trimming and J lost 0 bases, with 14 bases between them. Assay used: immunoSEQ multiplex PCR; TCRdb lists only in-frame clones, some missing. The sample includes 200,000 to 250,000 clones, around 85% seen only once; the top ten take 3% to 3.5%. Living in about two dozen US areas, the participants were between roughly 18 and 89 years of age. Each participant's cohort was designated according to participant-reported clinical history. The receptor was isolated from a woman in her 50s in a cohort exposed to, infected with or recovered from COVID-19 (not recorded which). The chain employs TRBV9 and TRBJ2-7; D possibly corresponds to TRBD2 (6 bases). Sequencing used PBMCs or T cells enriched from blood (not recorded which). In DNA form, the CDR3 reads TGTGCCAGCAGCCCCCGTGCGGGGCGCTCCTACGAGCAGTACTTC. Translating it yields CASSPRAGRSYEQYF.